This T cell receptor (beta chain) was profiled in a study of Graves' ophthalmopathy and Graves' hyperthyroidism. Regarding the study as a whole: Classification of ophthalmopathy versus stable hyperthyroidism by a 13-signature model yielded 85% to 90% sensitivity and 65% to 83% specificity. Most expanded clonotypes in thyroid above 0.001 frequency also showed up in blood. Prediction of ophthalmopathy progression reached approximately 64% sensitivity and around 75% specificity.

Symptoms, serum thyroxine and TRAb, thyroid ultrasound, and orbital computed tomography formed the diagnostic basis. This clonotype was recorded many times. Its matching antigen is unknown. CDR3 length: 13 amino acids. Trimming pared 5 bases from V and 4 bases from J, leaving 11 bases between. Germline CDR1 and CDR2: SGHTA and FQGTGA. The TCR beta CDR3 regions underwent amplification from RNA transcripts. HTBI primers primed a first-round RT-PCR, and a second-round multiplex PCR followed. Using its own MiXCR run on the multiplex PCR reads, TCRdb lists one record per CDR3 protein. This table holds a few hundred thousand distinct CDR3 sequences, roughly 14% found once.

The sequenced sample consisted of peripheral blood. The rearrangement uses TRBV7-3 and TRBJ2-5; tentatively, D is TRBD2 (5 bases). This clonotype was sampled from a woman in her late teens or twenties with stable Graves' hyperthyroidism. CDR3 loop: CASSPRRAETQYF. In DNA form, the CDR3 reads TGTGCCAGCAGCCCGCGGCGGGCAGAGACCCAGTACTTC.